This entry lists 10 T cell receptor beta chains sequenced from one sample in a study of shared clonotypes between healthy human individuals. This table comes from immunoSEQ multiplex PCR, and its TCRdb copy is limited to in-frame clones, with some not included. The table lists about 480,000 clones, around 74% of them singletons. The sequenced material came from PBMCs. These receptors were obtained from a woman aged 40 to 50 in good health. Some clones in this sample may be carry-over from other donors' samples.

Of note for this clone: Other DNA sequences in the sample encode the same CDR3. CDR3 sequence: CATSRDVGGRGYTF. In DNA form, the CDR3 reads TGTGCCACCAGCAGAGATGTGGGGGGGCGGGGCTACACCTTC. The rearrangement uses TRBV15 and TRBJ1-2, with D tentatively TRBD1 (6 bases). This CDR3 has 14 residues. Germline CDR1 is LNHNV and CDR2 is YYDKDF (reference sequence). V lost 0 bases and J lost 8, with 13 bases in between.

The chain employs TRBV7-6 and TRBJ2-5, with 7 bases that match TRBD2. V lost 0 bases to trimming and J lost 4 bases; unmatched junction nucleotides: 11. The V gene's germline CDR1 is SGHVS and CDR2 FNYEAQ. This CDR3 has 17 residues. The CDR3 sequence is CASSLAFSGLSGETQYF. The CDR3 DNA reads TGTGCCAGCAGCTTAGCGTTTAGCGGGTTATCTGGAGAGACCCAGTACTTC.

Remarks on this clone: Within the sample, other DNA sequences also encode this same CDR3. This chain joins TRBV5-1 and TRBJ2-5; D gene ambiguous. Germline V gene sequence: CDR1 SGHRS, CDR2 YFSETQ. V lost 3 bases and J lost 5, with 11 bases in between. The CDR3 has 13 amino acids. The CDR3 loop reads CASSSSRGETQYF. The CDR3 DNA reads as TGCGCCAGCAGCTCTTCCCGTGGGGAGACCCAGTACTTC.

This rearrangement joins TRBV15 to TRBJ2-2; possibly TRBD1 for D (5 bases). The CDR3 length is 15 residues. Germline V gene data show CDR1 as LNHNV and CDR2 as YYDKDF (reference sequence). The V and J ends lost 3 bases and 4 bases respectively, with 12 bases between them. The CDR3 coding sequence is TGTGCCACCAGCAGGGTAGGGGTCGCCACCGGGGAGCTGTTTTTT. It yields the protein CATSRVGVATGELFF.

The V call is TRBV4-2, the J call TRBJ1-2, with D unclear. Germline-derived CDR1 and CDR2 are LGHNA and YNFKEQ. The CDR3 sequence is 14 residues long. V lost 0 bases to trimming and J lost 4 bases, with 9 bases between them. The CDR3 region has the DNA TGTGCCAGCAGCCAAGATGAAAGCTTCTATGGCTACACCTTC. Its translation: CASSQDESFYGYTF.

The chain links TRBV11-2 to TRBJ2-2, with a weak D call TRBD2 (5 bases). CDR1 SGHAT and CDR2 FQNNGV come from the germline V gene. V lost 10 bases and J lost 4, with 16 bases in between. This CDR3 is built from 14 residues. CDR3 in amino acids: CATRPIAFTGELFF. CDR3 DNA: TGTGCCACCAGACCTATAGCGTTCACCGGGGAGCTGTTTTTT.

The chain recombines TRBV19 with TRBJ1-4; 7 bases are shared with TRBD1. Germline V gene lookup returns CDR1 LNHDA and CDR2 SQIVND (reference sequence). Trimming at V came to 4 bases and at J to 5 bases, leaving 7 bases not matched to a gene. The CDR3 length is 15 residues. CDR3 DNA sequence: TGTGCCAGTAGTACCGGACAGGCGAGGAATGAAAAACTGTTTTTT. Its protein is CASSTGQARNEKLFF.

The chain uses TRBV2 and TRBJ1-2; TRBD1 matches at 7 bases. Losses at the gene ends were 8 bases for V and 6 bases for J; bases not matched to a gene: 6. Germline V lookup: CDR1 SNHLY, CDR2 FYNNEI. The CDR3 is 12 amino acids. CDR3 nucleotides: TGTGCCAGCCAAGGACAGGTGGATGGCTACACCTTC. The encoded protein is CASQGQVDGYTF.

This rearrangement joins TRBV6-5 to TRBJ2-1, with D possibly TRBD2 on 6 matching bases. The V and J ends lost 0 bases and 6 bases respectively, with 15 bases between them. The CDR3 extends over 16 amino acids. Germline V gene lookup returns CDR1 MNHEY and CDR2 SVGAGI. CDR3 region: CASSYSAELAGNEQFF. The CDR3 DNA follows: TGTGCCAGCAGTTACTCTGCGGAACTAGCTGGCAATGAGCAGTTCTTC.

The rearrangement joins TRBV28 to TRBJ1-5, with D maybe TRBD1 (5 bases). From germline, CDR1 is MDHEN and CDR2 SYDVKM. This CDR3 is built from 11 residues. The V and J ends lost 4 bases and 12 bases respectively, with 10 bases between them. For the CDR3, the DNA is TGTGCCAGCAGTTCTCCGGGACTCCAGCATTTT. The encoded protein is CASSSPGLQHF.